Below are 4 T cell receptor beta chains sequenced from a single sample in a study of blood T cell repertoires in COVID-19. Clones were sequenced by immunoSEQ multiplex PCR, and TCRdb holds only the in-frame ones, with some missing. The sample lists about 180,000 clones, approximately 88% seen once, with around 6.3% in the top ten. Sequencing input: peripheral blood. These receptors originate from a woman aged 40 to 50 with COVID-19, enrolled during active disease.

The V call is TRBV5-6, the J call TRBJ1-2, with D perhaps matching TRBD1 (5 bases). Germline lookup yields CDR1 SGHDT and CDR2 YYEEEE. The CDR3 covers 15 residues. V was shortened by 3 bases and J by 3 bases, with 15 bases between the two germline ends. The CDR3 reads CASSSRGLPHYGYTF. As DNA, the CDR3 is TGTGCCAGCAGCTCTCGGGGACTACCTCACTATGGCTACACCTTC.

The CDR3 DNA reads as TGTGCCAGCAGCCAGGGAGGCAATCAGCCCCAGCATTTT. This codes for CASSQGGNQPQHF. V gene TRBV14 combines with J gene TRBJ1-5; D is uncertain. Trimming pared 3 bases from V and 2 bases from J, leaving 5 bases between. The CDR3 is 13 residues long. The germline V gene has CDR1 SGHDN and CDR2 FVKESK.

A note on this clone: At the DNA level, this CDR3 is encoded by other sequences in the same sample as well. The chain has TRBV19 and TRBJ1-1, with D perhaps TRBD1 (6 bases). The V gene's germline CDR1 is LNHDA and CDR2 SQIVND (reference sequence). Trimming removed 5 bases at V and 0 bases at J, with 10 bases between. This CDR3 contains 14 residues. The CDR3 spells CASSLQGLNTEAFF. CDR3 DNA sequence: TGTGCCAGTAGTCTACAGGGATTGAACACTGAAGCTTTCTTT.

The chain carries TRBV28 and TRBJ2-7, with 9 bases lining up with TRBD1. V trimming: 5 bases; J trimming: 5 bases; junction bases outside the gene matches: 4. The CDR3 contains 13 residues. CDR1 is MDHEN and CDR2 is SYDVKM in the germline V gene. The CDR3 here is CASSPTGGNEQYF. Written as DNA, the CDR3 is TGTGCCAGCAGTCCGACAGGGGGGAACGAGCAGTACTTC.